What follows are 24 T cell receptor beta chains derived from one specimen sequenced in a study of Graves' ophthalmopathy and Graves' hyperthyroidism. Amplified TCR beta CDR3 regions were obtained using RNA transcripts as template. In the first round, RT-PCR was carried out with HTBI primers, and a multiplex PCR formed the second round. TCRdb re-derived calls from the multiplex PCR reads in MiXCR, one entry per CDR3 protein. The sample records 170,000 or so distinct CDR3 sequences, approximately 38% being singletons. Sequenced sample: peripheral blood. Every receptor here comes from a woman aged 40 to 49 with Graves' ophthalmopathy.

There are many counts of this clonotype. The rearrangement joins TRBV12-3 or TRBV12-4 to TRBJ1-1, with D maybe TRBD1 (5 bases). Between the trimmed V and J ends, which lost 2 bases and 4 bases, there was a span of 11 bases. The CDR3 is 14 amino acids. CDR3 bases: TGTGCCAGCAGTTTAAAGGGACGGGCCACTGAAGCTTTCTTT. Protein product: CASSLKGRATEAFF.

This clonotype was seen a single time. The gene calls are TRBV6-1 and TRBJ2-7, with 7 bases identical to TRBD1. The junction had 15 bases not matched to a gene; V was cut back by 4 bases and J by 6 bases. This CDR3 is built from 16 residues. CDR1 and CDR2 from the germline V gene are MNHNS and SASEGT. CDR3 residues: CASSGVIGQGVGEQYF. The CDR3 nucleotides are TGTGCCAGCAGTGGGGTTATAGGCCAGGGGGTTGGCGAGCAGTACTTC.

Remarks on this clonotype: Since the CDR3 does not end with the conserved phenylalanine or tryptophan, this likely comes from a read error. The CDR3 spells CATSRGGDGQETQYL. CDR3 DNA: TGTGCCACCAGCAGAGGAGGGGACGGACAAGAGACCCAGTACTTG. The V call is TRBV15, the J call TRBJ2-5, with D possibly called TRBD1 or TRBD2 (5 bases each). Germline-derived CDR1 and CDR2 are LNHNV and YYDKDF (reference sequence). V lost 1 base, J lost 2 bases, and 11 bases lay in between. The CDR3 covers 15 residues.

This clonotype was recorded many times. This chain links TRBV30 with TRBJ1-2, with 10 bases matching TRBD1. Germline loops: CDR1 GTSNPN, CDR2 SVGIG (reference sequence). The CDR3 loop spans 14 amino acids. The trim removed 8 bases at V and 5 bases at J, leaving 11 bases unmatched. CDR3 amino acids: CAQFAGQGMYGYTF. DNA of the CDR3: TGTGCCCAATTCGCGGGACAGGGGATGTATGGCTACACCTTC.

This clonotype was seen ten or more times. The V and J genes are TRBV7-9 and TRBJ1-1, with D tentatively TRBD1 (5 bases). The CDR3 covers 15 residues. Germline V lookup: CDR1 SEHNR, CDR2 FQNEAQ (reference sequence). Trimming took off 3 bases at V and 3 bases at J, with 14 bases between the two ends. CDR3 DNA: TGTGCCAGCAGCTTCCAGCAGGGAGGAGACACTGAAGCTTTCTTT. Its translation is CASSFQQGGDTEAFF.

The chain links TRBV5-1 to TRBJ1-1, with TRBD1 identical over 8 bases. The length of the CDR3 is 13 residues. Unmatched junction bases numbered 5, after V lost 4 bases and J lost 6 bases. Per germline, CDR1 SGHRS and CDR2 YFSETQ. The CDR3 nucleotides are TGCGCCAGCAGCGTCAAACAGGGGGCTGAAGCTTTCTTT. Its protein is CASSVKQGAEAFF.

This clonotype has just a few counts. The chain carries TRBV6-1 and TRBJ1-2; D call uncertain. This CDR3 has 15 residues. Germline values: CDR1 MNHNS, CDR2 SASEGT. V was cut by 0 bases and J by 3 bases, with 11 bases left in between. The CDR3 DNA follows: TGTGCCAGCAGTGAAGCTCAACCGGGTGACTATGGCTACACCTTC. This sequence encodes CASSEAQPGDYGYTF.

This clonotype showed up many times. The rearrangement uses TRBV27 and TRBJ2-5; TRBD2 aligns across 14 bases. This CDR3 is built from 16 residues. CDR1 is MNHEY, CDR2 SMNVEV, per germline (reference sequence). V gave up 5 bases and J gave up 2 bases; unmatched junction bases: 4. The CDR3 loop reads CASSNRLAGGQETQYF. CDR3 nucleotide sequence: TGTGCCAGCAGTAACCGACTAGCGGGAGGGCAAGAGACCCAGTACTTC.

This clonotype was seen repeatedly, ten times or more. The V and J genes are TRBV24-1 and TRBJ1-1; possible D gene TRBD1, 5 bases. The CDR3 has 13 amino acids. Trimming stripped 1 base from V and 5 bases from J, with 7 bases between. Germline V CDR1 and CDR2: KGHDR, SFDVKD. This CDR3 is CATSDLRGTEAFF. Written as DNA, the CDR3 is TGTGCCACCAGTGATTTAAGGGGAACTGAAGCTTTCTTT.

The sample holds many counts of this clonotype. This rearrangement joins TRBV5-5 to TRBJ1-1; D ambiguous. V was clipped by 4 bases and J by 6 bases, with 16 bases between them. The CDR3 runs to 14 residues. The V gene's germline CDR1 is SGHKS and CDR2 YYEKEE (reference sequence). This chain's CDR3 is CASSPGGHYSEAFF. In nucleotides, the CDR3 is TGTGCCAGCAGCCCAGGTGGGCACTATTCTGAAGCTTTCTTT.

This clonotype was observed at least ten times. The chain employs TRBV28 and TRBJ2-5; 8 bases are shared with TRBD2. V lost 7 bases, J lost 2 bases, and 6 bases stayed unmatched. CDR1 is MDHEN, CDR2 SYDVKM, per germline. The CDR3 covers 14 residues. CDR3 coding DNA: TGTGCCAGCAACGCGGGGGGCAATCAAGAGACCCAGTACTTC. It encodes CASNAGGNQETQYF.

The sample holds many counts of this clonotype. The CDR3 spells CSATTGPSQPQHF. For the CDR3, the DNA is TGCAGCGCCACGACTGGGCCCAGTCAGCCCCAGCATTTT. This chain uses TRBV29-1 with TRBJ1-5; D is uncertain. Trimming took off 7 bases at V and 6 bases at J, with 16 bases between the two ends. From germline, CDR1 is SQVTM and CDR2 ANQGSEA. The CDR3 is made up of 13 amino acids. Complete variable domain (other parts from reference TRBV29-1 and TRBJ1-5): SAVISQKPSRDICQRGTSLTIQCQVDSQVTMMFWYRQQPGQSLTLIATANQGSEATYESGFVIDKFPISRPNLTFSTLTVSNMSPEDSSIYLCSATTGPSQPQHFGDGTRLSIL.

V and J are TRBV7-2 and TRBJ2-1; D tentatively fits TRBD1 or TRBD2 (5 bases each). From germline, CDR1 is SGHTA and CDR2 FQGNSA. V lost 5 bases, J lost 5 bases, and 10 bases lay in between. The CDR3 totals 13 residues. The CDR3 bases are TGTGCCAGCAGCCGGCCGGGACACAATGAGCAGTTCTTC. Translating it yields CASSRPGHNEQFF.

The chain recombines TRBV6-2 or TRBV6-3 with TRBJ2-7; D perhaps matches TRBD2 (6 bases). CDR3 length equals 12 residues. CDR1 MNHEY and CDR2 SVGEGT come from the germline V gene. Between the trimmed V and J ends, which lost 6 bases and 3 bases, there was a span of 9 bases. The CDR3 sequence: CASRGGRYEQYF. CDR3 DNA: TGTGCCAGCAGGGGAGGACGCTACGAGCAGTACTTC.

At least ten counts were recorded for this clonotype. The chain is built from TRBV6-1 and TRBJ2-7; no definite D call. Germline V CDR1 and CDR2: MNHNS, SASEGT. V was trimmed by 7 bases and J by 2 bases, leaving 15 bases between them. The CDR3 covers 14 residues. This chain's CDR3 is CASTGGRNTYEQYF. The CDR3 DNA reads TGTGCCAGCACCGGCGGACGGAACACCTACGAGCAGTACTTC.

This clonotype was seen ten or more times. CDR3 region: CATSGLGRGSPEAFF. CDR3 nucleotide sequence: TGTGCCACCAGTGGTTTAGGCAGGGGGTCACCTGAAGCTTTCTTT. The chain recombines TRBV24-1 with TRBJ1-1; 7 nucleotides agree with TRBD1. V trimming: 5 bases; J trimming: 6 bases; junction bases outside the gene matches: 11. The CDR3 is 15 residues long. Germline V gene sequence: CDR1 KGHDR, CDR2 SFDVKD.

This clonotype occurred many times. Likely a read error: the CDR3 ends without its conserved phenylalanine or tryptophan. The genes are TRBV28 and TRBJ1-6, with D unclear. Looked up from germline, CDR1 is MDHEN and CDR2 is SYDVKM. The CDR3 is 11 amino acids. Trimming pared 8 bases from V and 5 bases from J, leaving 4 bases between. This CDR3 reads CASADNSPLHL. In DNA, the CDR3 is TGTGCCAGCGCCGATAATTCACCCCTCCACCTT.

This clonotype was detected ten times or more. Here the CDR3 DNA reads TGTGCCATCAGTGAGGGACAAAAGAACACTGAAGCTTTCTTT. It translates to CAISEGQKNTEAFF. This chain joins TRBV10-3 and TRBJ1-1; D is perhaps TRBD1 (5 bases). V shed 2 bases and J shed 1 base, with 8 bases lying between them. The CDR3 extends over 14 amino acids. Germline lookup yields CDR1 ENHRY and CDR2 SYGVKD.

The chain is built from TRBV6-1 and TRBJ1-5; D remains unclear. The CDR3 has 17 residues. Germline V lookup: CDR1 MNHNS, CDR2 SASEGT. V was shortened by 1 base and J by 0 bases, with 13 bases between the two germline ends. CDR3 region: CASSEVSPHASNQPQHF. The DNA of the CDR3 is TGTGCCAGCAGTGAAGTGAGCCCCCATGCTAGCAATCAGCCCCAGCATTTT.

The sample holds many counts of this clonotype. This chain joins TRBV20-1 and TRBJ2-7, with D possibly TRBD2 on 6 matching bases. Germline V lookup: CDR1 DFQATT, CDR2 SNEGSKA (reference sequence). The V gene lost 5 bases and the J gene lost 1 base, with 15 bases spanning the gap. CDR3 length: 14 residues. The CDR3 region is CSASGRGLSYEQYF. CDR3 bases: TGCAGTGCTTCAGGGCGGGGACTTTCCTACGAGCAGTACTTC.

The rearrangement joins TRBV7-3 to TRBJ2-4; D possibly matches TRBD1 or TRBD2 (5 bases each). V was trimmed by 6 bases and J by 7 bases, leaving 10 bases between them. The CDR3 totals 12 residues. CDR1 SGHTA and CDR2 FQGTGA come from the germline V gene. This CDR3 is CASSGEGNIQYF. In nucleotides, the CDR3 is TGTGCCAGCAGTGGAGAGGGGAACATTCAGTACTTC.

This clonotype came up many times. The chain combines TRBV28 with TRBJ1-1; D not resolved. Per the germline V gene, CDR1 is MDHEN and CDR2 is SYDVKM. V gave up 3 bases and J gave up 5 bases, with 22 bases separating them. The CDR3 is made up of 17 amino acids. CDR3 sequence: CASSFTTPPVETTEAFF. DNA for the CDR3: TGTGCCAGCAGTTTTACCACTCCTCCAGTGGAGACTACTGAAGCTTTCTTT.

This sequence joins TRBV9 and TRBJ2-5; 8 nucleotides match TRBD1. Per germline, CDR1 SGDLS and CDR2 YYNGEE. The CDR3 runs 17 residues. With 3 bases clipped from V and 0 bases from J, the junction kept 10 bases outside the gene matches. The CDR3 DNA is TGTGCCAGCAGCGCCTGGACAGGGTCGGGCTACCAAGAGACCCAGTACTTC. Translating gives CASSAWTGSGYQETQYF.

The V gene is TRBV12-3 or TRBV12-4, the J gene TRBJ2-4, with TRBD2 matching over 11 bases. The end of the DNA fits TRBJ2-5 better, so the J call may be wrong. The CDR3 is 16 residues long. The CDR3 nucleotides are TGTGCCAGCAGTCTGGGACTAGCGGAACTCCTGGAGACCCAGTACTTC. Its translation is CASSLGLAELLETQYF.